A single sample gave rise to the 12 T cell receptor beta chains below, sequenced in a study of identical twins. TCRdb re-analysed the 5' RACE reads in MiXCR, keeping a single row per CDR3 protein. This table has some 460,000 distinct CDR3 sequences, 14% appearing once. These same records also appear under a second study, on yellow fever vaccine responses in identical twins.

Sequenced input: CD4+ T cells sorted from blood. Source of these receptors: a woman under 30 in good health.

The sample holds a few counts of this clonotype. The chain uses TRBV5-8 and TRBJ2-5; no reliable D call. The CDR3 contains 12 residues. In germline, CDR1 is SGHTS, CDR2 YDEGEE. Trimming took off 6 bases at V and 5 bases at J, with 11 bases between the two ends. The CDR3 here is CASTNNPETQYF. CDR3 DNA: TGTGCCAGCACCAATAACCCCGAGACCCAGTACTTC.

CDR3: CASSLRDRESEQYF. The CDR3 nucleotides read TGTGCCAGCAGTCTCCGGGACAGGGAATCCGAGCAGTACTTC. The J gene is TRBJ2-7, the V gene TRBV4-2; 9 bases line up with TRBD1. With V trimmed by 6 bases and J by 6 bases, 9 bases remained unmatched. Looked up from germline, CDR1 is LGHNA and CDR2 is YNFKEQ. This CDR3 region has 14 residues.

This clonotype was detected only a few times. This chain connects TRBV7-3 to TRBJ2-2, with D perhaps being TRBD1 or TRBD2 (5 bases each). The germline CDR1 and CDR2 sequences are SGHTA and FQGTGA. V gave up 5 bases and J gave up 2 bases, with 12 bases separating them. This CDR3 spans 15 amino acids. This CDR3 reads CASSAVGGNTGELFF. CDR3 nucleotides: TGTGCCAGCAGCGCAGTTGGGGGTAACACCGGGGAGCTGTTTTTT.

The chain is built from TRBV20-1 and TRBJ1-1, with a possible D match to TRBD1 (6 bases). The V end was cut by 4 bases, the J end by 0 bases, with 15 bases between. Germline V gives CDR1 DFQATT, CDR2 SNEGSKA (reference sequence). This CDR3 has 15 amino acids. In DNA form, the CDR3 reads TGCAGTGCTACCTCAATGACAGGCCTGAACACTGAAGCTTTCTTT. This codes for CSATSMTGLNTEAFF.

This chain links TRBV14 with TRBJ2-2; no reliable D call. The V and J ends lost 1 base and 7 bases respectively, with 7 bases between them. This CDR3 contains 13 residues. Germline V lookup: CDR1 SGHDN, CDR2 FVKESK. This chain's CDR3 is CASSQGRNGELFF. The CDR3 DNA sequence: TGTGCCAGCAGCCAAGGGCGAAACGGGGAGCTGTTTTTT.

V is TRBV7-9 and J is TRBJ1-1; D is perhaps TRBD1 (6 bases). V was shortened by 5 bases and J by 3 bases, with 16 bases between the two germline ends. Per the germline V gene, CDR1 is SEHNR and CDR2 is FQNEAQ (reference sequence). CDR3 length equals 15 residues. CDR3 sequence (DNA): TGTGCCAGCAGCCATCGGGACATTGGGGACACTGAAGCTTTCTTT. Protein product: CASSHRDIGDTEAFF.

V usage is TRBV6-2 or TRBV6-3 and J usage is TRBJ2-5; D gene uncertain. In germline, CDR1 is MNHEY, CDR2 SVGEGT. The CDR3 has 14 amino acids. The ends were cut back, 5 bases at V and 2 bases at J, with 12 bases in the middle. The DNA of the CDR3 is TGTGCCAGCAGTGCCCTCGTGGCACAAGAGACCCAGTACTTC. Amino acid sequence: CASSALVAQETQYF.

This clonotype has just one count. The chain is built from TRBV20-1 and TRBJ2-5; 8 bases fit TRBD2. Germline assignment: CDR1 DFQATT and CDR2 SNEGSKA (reference sequence). The V segment lost 5 bases and the J segment 4 bases; nucleotides outside the gene matches: 6. The CDR3 loop spans 13 amino acids. This CDR3 reads CSAPGGGVETQYF. The CDR3 nucleotides are TGCAGTGCTCCCGGGGGGGGGGTAGAGACCCAGTACTTC.

In its sample, this clonotype was seen a few times. The chain couples TRBV20-1 to TRBJ2-7, with TRBD2 matching 8 bases. CDR1 and CDR2 from the germline V gene are DFQATT and SNEGSKA (reference sequence). V dropped 0 bases and J dropped 2; count of bases not matched to a gene: 6. The CDR3 totals 15 residues. In nucleotides, the CDR3 is TGCAGTGCTAGAGATCGGGAGGGGAGCGCCTACGAGCAGTACTTC. Encoded protein: CSARDREGSAYEQYF.

V is TRBV2 and J is TRBJ2-7; 8 bases are shared with TRBD1. Germline values: CDR1 SNHLY, CDR2 FYNNEI. The CDR3 extends over 12 amino acids. The V and J ends lost 5 bases and 13 bases, in that order; junction bases with no gene match: 10. In DNA, the CDR3 is TGTGCCAGCAGTCAAGGGGGACAGGTTCCTTACTTC. Translated, it gives CASSQGGQVPYF.

This clonotype was counted once. The rearrangement uses TRBV30 and TRBJ2-1; D is unclear. Germline CDR1 GTSNPN, CDR2 SVGIG (reference sequence). The V end lost 2 bases, the J end lost 8 bases, and 13 bases lay between the germline ends. This CDR3 contains 13 residues. The CDR3 protein is CAWSLDQSHEQFF. The CDR3 coding sequence is TGTGCCTGGAGTCTCGACCAGTCCCATGAGCAGTTCTTC.

For the CDR3, the DNA is TGTGCCAGCAGCCCCGGTGGCGGGAGGGACAATGAGCAGTTCTTC. Its translation: CASSPGGGRDNEQFF. The chain combines TRBV5-4 with TRBJ2-1; TRBD2 matches at 9 bases. CDR3 length: 15 residues. V dropped 4 bases and J dropped 5; count of bases not matched to a gene: 7. The germline V gene encodes CDR1 SGHNT and CDR2 YYREEE (reference sequence).